These 2 T cell receptor beta chains came from one sample sequenced in a study of neurological immune-mediated disorders. TCRdb fed the 5' RACE reads into MiXCR, producing one record per CDR3 protein. The sample carries approximately 30,000 distinct CDR3 sequences, 13% recorded once. Time point here: technical triplicate 2. Specimen: CD4+ T cells from blood. All receptors come from a female donor with HTLV-1-associated myelopathy (HAM/TSP).

This clonotype qualifies as medium-sized. The chain uses TRBV5-1 and TRBJ1-2; 8 nucleotides line up with TRBD1. Germline V lookup: CDR1 SGHRS, CDR2 YFSETQ. The CDR3 has 13 amino acids. With V trimmed by 4 bases and J by 8 bases, 7 bases remained unmatched. CDR3 loop: CASSGQTGEGYTF. The DNA for the CDR3 is TGCGCCAGCAGCGGACAGACAGGGGAGGGCTACACCTTC.

This clonotype was detected many times. The chain combines TRBV5-1 with TRBJ2-1; 8 bases match TRBD1. V was clipped by 2 bases and J by 4 bases; unmatched bases: 5. The length of the CDR3 is 15 residues. Germline V gene lookup returns CDR1 SGHRS and CDR2 YFSETQ. CDR3 protein: CASSLGQGGYNEQFF. The CDR3 DNA sequence: TGCGCCAGCAGCTTAGGACAGGGAGGTTACAATGAGCAGTTCTTC.